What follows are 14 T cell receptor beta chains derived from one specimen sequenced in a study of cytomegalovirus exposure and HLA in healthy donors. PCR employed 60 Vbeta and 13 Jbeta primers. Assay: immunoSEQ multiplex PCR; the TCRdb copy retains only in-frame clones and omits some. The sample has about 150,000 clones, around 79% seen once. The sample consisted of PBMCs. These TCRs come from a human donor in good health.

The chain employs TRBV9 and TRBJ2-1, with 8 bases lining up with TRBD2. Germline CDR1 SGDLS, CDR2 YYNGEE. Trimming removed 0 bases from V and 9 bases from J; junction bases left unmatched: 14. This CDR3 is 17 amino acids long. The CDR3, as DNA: TGTGCCAGCAGCGTAGGGGGTAGCGGGGCGGCGGCGACTGAGCAGTTCTTC. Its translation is CASSVGGSGAAATEQFF.

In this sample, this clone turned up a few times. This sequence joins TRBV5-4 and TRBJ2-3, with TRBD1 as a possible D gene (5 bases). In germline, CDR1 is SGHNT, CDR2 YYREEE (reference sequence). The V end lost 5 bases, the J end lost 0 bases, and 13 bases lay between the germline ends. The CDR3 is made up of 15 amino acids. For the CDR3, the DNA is TGTGCCAGCAGGCCAGGGTGGGGAAGCACAGATACGCAGTATTTT. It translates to CASRPGWGSTDTQYF. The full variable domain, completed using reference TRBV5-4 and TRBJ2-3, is ETGVTQSPTHLIKTRGQQVTLRCSSQSGHNTVSWYQQALGQGPQFIFQYYREEENGRGNFPPRFSGLQFPNYSSELNVNALELDDSALYLCASRPGWGSTDTQYFGPGTRLTVL.

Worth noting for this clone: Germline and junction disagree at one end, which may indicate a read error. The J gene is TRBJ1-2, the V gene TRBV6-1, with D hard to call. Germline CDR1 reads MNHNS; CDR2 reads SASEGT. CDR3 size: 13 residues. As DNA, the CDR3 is TGTGCCAGCAGTGAACAAGGCTGGGGAGGCTACCCCTTC. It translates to CASSEQGWGGYPF.

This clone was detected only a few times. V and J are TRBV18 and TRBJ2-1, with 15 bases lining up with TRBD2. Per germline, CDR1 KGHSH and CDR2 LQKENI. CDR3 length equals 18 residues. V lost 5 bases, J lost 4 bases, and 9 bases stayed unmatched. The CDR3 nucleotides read TGTGCCAGCTCAAACTTACCCGGGACTAGCGGGGGGTACAATGAGCAGTTCTTC. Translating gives CASSNLPGTSGGYNEQFF.

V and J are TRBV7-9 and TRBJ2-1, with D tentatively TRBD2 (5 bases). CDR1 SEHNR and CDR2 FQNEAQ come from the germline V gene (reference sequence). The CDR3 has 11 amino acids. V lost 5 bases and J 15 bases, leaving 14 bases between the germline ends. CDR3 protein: CASSLRLLLFF. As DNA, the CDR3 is TGTGCCAGCAGCCTCCGACTATTGCTGTTCTTC.

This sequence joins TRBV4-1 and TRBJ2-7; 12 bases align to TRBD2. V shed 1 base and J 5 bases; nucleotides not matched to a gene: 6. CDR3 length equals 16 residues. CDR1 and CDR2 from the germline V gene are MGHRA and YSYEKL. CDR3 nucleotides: TGCGCCAGCAGCCAAGGTCTGACTAGCGGGGGCCACGAGCAGTACTTC. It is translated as CASSQGLTSGGHEQYF.

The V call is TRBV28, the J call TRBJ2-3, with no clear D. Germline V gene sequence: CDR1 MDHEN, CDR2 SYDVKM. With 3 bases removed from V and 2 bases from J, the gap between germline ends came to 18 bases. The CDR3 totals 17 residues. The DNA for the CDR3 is TGTGCCAGCAGTTTGTATGGAGACCGAACATACACAGATACGCAGTATTTT. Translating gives CASSLYGDRTYTDTQYF.

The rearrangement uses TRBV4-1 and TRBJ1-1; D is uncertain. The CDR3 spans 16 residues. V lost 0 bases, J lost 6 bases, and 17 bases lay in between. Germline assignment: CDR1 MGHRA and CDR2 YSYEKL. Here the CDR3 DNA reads TGCGCCAGCAGCCAAGAGCTAACGACAAGTAAGGCTGAAGCTTTCTTT. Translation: CASSQELTTSKAEAFF.

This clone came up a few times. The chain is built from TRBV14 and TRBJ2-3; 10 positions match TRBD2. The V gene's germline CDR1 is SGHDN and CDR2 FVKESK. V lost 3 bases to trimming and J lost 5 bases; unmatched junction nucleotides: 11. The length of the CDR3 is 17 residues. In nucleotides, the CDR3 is TGTGCCAGCAGCCACATTACTAGCGGGGCCTTCGGAGATACGCAGTATTTT. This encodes CASSHITSGAFGDTQYF.

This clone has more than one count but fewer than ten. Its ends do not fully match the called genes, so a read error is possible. Written as DNA, the CDR3 is TGTGCCAGCAGCCTTAAGGGGGACCTCTCCAACAATGAGCAGTTCTTC. Its translation is CASSLKGDLSNNEQFF. This chain uses TRBV7-9 with TRBJ2-1, with D possibly matching TRBD1 (6 bases). The CDR3 consists of 16 residues. Germline lookup yields CDR1 SEHNR and CDR2 FQNEAQ (reference sequence).

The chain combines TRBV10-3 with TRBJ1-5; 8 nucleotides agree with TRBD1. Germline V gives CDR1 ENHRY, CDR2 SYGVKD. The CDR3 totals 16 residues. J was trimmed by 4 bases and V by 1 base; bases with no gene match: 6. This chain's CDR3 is CAISEYDRGANQPQHF. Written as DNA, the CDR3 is TGTGCCATCAGTGAGTACGACAGGGGAGCAAATCAGCCCCAGCATTTT.

In DNA, the CDR3 is TGTGCCAGCAGACGAGGACAGCAAGACACTGAAGCTTTCTTT. Protein product: CASRRGQQDTEAFF. The rearrangement joins TRBV5-4 to TRBJ1-1, with D possibly TRBD1 on 6 matching bases. CDR1 is SGHNT and CDR2 is YYREEE in the germline V gene (reference sequence). This CDR3 is 14 amino acids long. Trimming took off 5 bases at V and 3 bases at J, with 14 bases between the two ends.

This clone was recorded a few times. The CDR3, as DNA: TGTGCCAGCAAGGGCGGGAGTACCTACGAGCAGTACTTC. Protein: CASKGGSTYEQYF. The chain joins TRBV6-1 to TRBJ2-5, with TRBD2 identical over 7 bases. The J call may be faulty, since TRBJ2-7 better matches the DNA end. Per germline, CDR1 MNHNS and CDR2 SASEGT. The CDR3 length is 13 residues.

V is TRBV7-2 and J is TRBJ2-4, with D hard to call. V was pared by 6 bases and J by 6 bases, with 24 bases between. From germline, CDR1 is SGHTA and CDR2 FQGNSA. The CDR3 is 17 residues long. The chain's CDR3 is CASSQNPPYTLPNIQYF. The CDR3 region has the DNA TGTGCCAGCAGTCAGAACCCTCCTTACACCCTTCCAAACATTCAGTACTTC.